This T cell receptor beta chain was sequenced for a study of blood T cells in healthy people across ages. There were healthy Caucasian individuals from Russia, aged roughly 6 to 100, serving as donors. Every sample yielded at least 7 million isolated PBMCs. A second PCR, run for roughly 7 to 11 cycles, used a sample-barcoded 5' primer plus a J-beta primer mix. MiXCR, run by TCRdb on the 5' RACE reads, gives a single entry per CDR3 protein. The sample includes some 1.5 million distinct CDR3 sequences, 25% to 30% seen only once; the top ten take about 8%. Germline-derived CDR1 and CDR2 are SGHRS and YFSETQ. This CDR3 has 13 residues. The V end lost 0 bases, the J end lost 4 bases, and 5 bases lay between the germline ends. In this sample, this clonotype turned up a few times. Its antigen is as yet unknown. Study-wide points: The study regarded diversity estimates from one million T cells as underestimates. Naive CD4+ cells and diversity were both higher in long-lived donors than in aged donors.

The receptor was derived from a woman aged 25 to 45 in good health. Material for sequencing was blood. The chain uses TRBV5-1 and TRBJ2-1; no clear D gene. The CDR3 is CASSLDQYNEQFF. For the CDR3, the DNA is TGCGCCAGCAGCTTGGATCAGTACAATGAGCAGTTCTTC.